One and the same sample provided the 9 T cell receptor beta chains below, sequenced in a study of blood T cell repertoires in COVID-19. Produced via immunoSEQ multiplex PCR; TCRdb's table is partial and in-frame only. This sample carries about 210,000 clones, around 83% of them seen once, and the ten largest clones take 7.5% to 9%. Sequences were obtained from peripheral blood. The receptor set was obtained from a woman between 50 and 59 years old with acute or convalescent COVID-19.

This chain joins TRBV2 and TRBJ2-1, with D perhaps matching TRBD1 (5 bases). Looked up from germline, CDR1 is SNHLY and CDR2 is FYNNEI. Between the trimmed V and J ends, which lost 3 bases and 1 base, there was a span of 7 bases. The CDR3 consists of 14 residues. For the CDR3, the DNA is TGTGCCAGCAGTGAGCAGGGATCCTACAATGAGCAGTTCTTC. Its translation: CASSEQGSYNEQFF.

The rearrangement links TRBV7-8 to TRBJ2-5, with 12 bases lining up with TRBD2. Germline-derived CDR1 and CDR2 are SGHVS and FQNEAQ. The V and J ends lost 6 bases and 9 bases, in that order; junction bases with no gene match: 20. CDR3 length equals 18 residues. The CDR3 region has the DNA TGTGCCAGCAGGAGACTAGCGGGAGTAGCGGGAGGGCCGGGGCCCCAGTACTTC. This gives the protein CASRRLAGVAGGPGPQYF.

The CDR3 is CTTGGTDTQYF. As DNA, the CDR3 is TGCACCACGGGGGGGACAGATACGCAGTATTTT. The chain uses TRBV20-1 and TRBJ2-3; 8 bases are a match to TRBD2. This CDR3 contains 11 residues. Germline CDR1 is DFQATT and CDR2 is SNEGSKA (reference sequence).

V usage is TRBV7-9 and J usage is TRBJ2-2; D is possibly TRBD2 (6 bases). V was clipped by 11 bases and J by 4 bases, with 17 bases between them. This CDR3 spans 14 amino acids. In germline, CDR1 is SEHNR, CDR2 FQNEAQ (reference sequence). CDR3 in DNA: TGTGCCGGCGGGGAAAGGGGAGGCACCGGGGAGCTGTTTTTT. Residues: CAGGERGGTGELFF.

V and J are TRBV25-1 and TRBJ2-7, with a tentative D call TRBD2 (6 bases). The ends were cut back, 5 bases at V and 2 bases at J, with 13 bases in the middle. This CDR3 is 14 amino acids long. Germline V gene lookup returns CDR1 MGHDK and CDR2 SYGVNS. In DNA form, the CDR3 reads TGTGCCAGCAGTCCGATCGGGAGCGCCTACGAGCAGTACTTC. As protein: CASSPIGSAYEQYF.

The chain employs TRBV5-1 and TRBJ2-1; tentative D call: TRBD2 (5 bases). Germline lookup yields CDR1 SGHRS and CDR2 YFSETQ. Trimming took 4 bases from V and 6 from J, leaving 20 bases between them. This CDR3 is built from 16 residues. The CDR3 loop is CASSRLAGGPLNEQFF. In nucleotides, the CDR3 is TGCGCCAGCAGCCGGTTGGCTGGCGGGCCGCTCAATGAGCAGTTCTTC.

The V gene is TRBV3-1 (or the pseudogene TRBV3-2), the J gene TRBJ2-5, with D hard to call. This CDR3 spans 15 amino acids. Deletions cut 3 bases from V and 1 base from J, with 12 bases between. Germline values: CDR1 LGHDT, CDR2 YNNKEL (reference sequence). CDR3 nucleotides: TGTGCCAGCAGCCAGGCTTCCCCCTCCCAAGAGACCCAGTACTTC. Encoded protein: CASSQASPSQETQYF.

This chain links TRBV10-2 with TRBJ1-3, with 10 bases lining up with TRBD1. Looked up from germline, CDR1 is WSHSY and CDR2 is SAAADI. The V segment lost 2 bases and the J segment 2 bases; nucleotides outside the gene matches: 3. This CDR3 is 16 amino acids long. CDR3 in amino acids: CASSEAGQGTGNTIYF. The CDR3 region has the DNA TGCGCCAGCAGTGAGGCGGGACAGGGGACTGGAAACACCATATATTTT.

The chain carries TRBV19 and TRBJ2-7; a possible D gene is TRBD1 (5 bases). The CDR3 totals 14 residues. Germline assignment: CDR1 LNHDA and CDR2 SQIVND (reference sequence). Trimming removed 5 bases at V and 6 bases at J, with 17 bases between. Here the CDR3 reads CASSPKRGPGEQYF. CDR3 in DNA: TGTGCCAGTAGTCCAAAAAGGGGCCCCGGCGAGCAGTACTTC.